The 10 T cell receptor beta chains listed next were all sequenced from one sample in a study of human T cells and chemical hapten exposure. A single record per CDR3 protein comes from TCRdb applying MiXCR to the RACE reads. In the table there are under 200,000 distinct CDR3 sequences, roughly 30% of which are singletons. This sample's time point: pre-sensitization, week 0. As to treatment: therapeutic diphenylcyclopropenone sensitization with weekly scalp DPC. Here the sequenced sample was whole blood, taken in connection with sensitization to the hapten diphenylcyclopropenone (DPC). Source of these receptors: a woman in her 30s with alopecia areata. Some clones in this sample may be carry-over from other donors' samples.

The chain joins TRBV7-2 to TRBJ2-3; possibly TRBD2 for D (6 bases). Trimming removed 5 bases from V and 1 base from J, with 13 bases in between. Germline CDR1 and CDR2: SGHTA and FQGNSA. This CDR3 has 15 residues. The CDR3 loop reads CASSPGGGGTDTQYF. In DNA form, the CDR3 reads TGTGCCAGCAGCCCCGGGGGAGGTGGCACAGATACGCAGTATTTT.

This chain links TRBV14 with TRBJ2-6; the D is unclear. V was cut by 3 bases and J by 4 bases, with 10 bases left in between. CDR1 and CDR2 from the germline V gene are SGHDN and FVKESK. The CDR3 consists of 15 residues. CDR3: CASSHHSPGANVLTF. The CDR3 DNA follows: TGTGCCAGCAGCCACCACTCACCCGGGGCCAACGTCCTGACTTTC.

A few counts support this clonotype. The chain carries TRBV29-1 and TRBJ1-2; D is unclear. V lost 3 bases and J 1 base, leaving 3 bases between the germline ends. Germline values: CDR1 SQVTM, CDR2 ANQGSEA. The CDR3 contains 11 residues. The CDR3 coding sequence is TGCAGCGTTGACCATAACTATGGCTACACCTTC. Translation gives CSVDHNYGYTF.

The CDR3 sequence: CASGTGDMNTEAFF. The CDR3, as DNA: TGTGCCAGCGGGACAGGTGATATGAACACTGAAGCTTTCTTT. The chain joins TRBV6-6 to TRBJ1-1; 8 bases line up with TRBD1. Germline V lookup: CDR1 MNHNY, CDR2 SVGAGI (reference sequence). The CDR3 length is 14 residues. The ends lost 8 bases at V and 0 bases at J; junction bases unmatched: 5.

This clonotype was recorded at least ten times. This chain uses TRBV29-1 with TRBJ2-3, with D perhaps given as TRBD1 or TRBD2 (5 bases each). Looked up from germline, CDR1 is SQVTM and CDR2 is ANQGSEA. Trimming pared 3 bases from V and 11 bases from J, leaving 15 bases between. The CDR3 length is 12 residues. The CDR3: CSVDSTGRMQYF. CDR3 nucleotides: TGCAGCGTTGATTCCACGGGACGCATGCAGTATTTT.

J is TRBJ2-3 and V is TRBV24-1; TRBD1 or TRBD2 may be the D gene (5 bases each). Germline CDR1 KGHDR, CDR2 SFDVKD. The V end lost 3 bases, the J end lost 2 bases, and 14 bases lay between the germline ends. CDR3 length: 16 amino acids. The CDR3 DNA reads as TGTGCCACCAGTGATGGCCTGGGACCGCACACAGATACGCAGTATTTT. This codes for CATSDGLGPHTDTQYF.

The rearrangement links TRBV24-1 to TRBJ2-7; D gene uncertain. From germline, CDR1 is KGHDR and CDR2 SFDVKD. The CDR3 covers 14 residues. The V gene lost 1 base and the J gene lost 1 base, with 7 bases spanning the gap. As DNA, the CDR3 is TGTGCCACCAGTGATTTAGGGCAGTCCTACGAGCAGTACTTC. Amino acid sequence: CATSDLGQSYEQYF.

In its sample, this clonotype was seen a few times. The V gene is TRBV18, the J gene TRBJ2-7; a weak D match, TRBD1 (6 bases). Trimming removed 0 bases at V and 7 bases at J, with 16 bases between. CDR3 length equals 15 residues. Germline CDR1 is KGHSH and CDR2 is LQKENI. Written as DNA, the CDR3 is TGTGCCAGCTCACCACCAAACACAGGGAAGTCAGAGCAGTACTTC. Protein sequence: CASSPPNTGKSEQYF. Full variable domain (remainder filled in from reference TRBV18 and TRBJ2-7): NAGVMQNPRHLVRRRGQEARLRCSPMKGHSHVYWYRQLPEEGLKFMVYLQKENIIDESGMPKERFSAEFPKEGPSILRIQQVVRGDSAAYFCASSPPNTGKSEQYFGPGTRLTVT.

This clonotype has a handful of counts. CDR3 DNA sequence: TGCAGCGCGCGAGGGGGGCAGGGCGAGGCCGGGGAGCTGTTTTTT. Its protein product is CSARGGQGEAGELFF. This chain joins TRBV29-1 and TRBJ2-2, with D perhaps matching TRBD1 or TRBD2 (6 bases each). The germline V gene encodes CDR1 SQVTM and CDR2 ANQGSEA. V was shortened by 7 bases and J by 6 bases, with 21 bases between the two germline ends. This CDR3 spans 15 amino acids.

In this sample, this clonotype turned up many times. This rearrangement joins TRBV28 to TRBJ2-7; D gene ambiguous. Trimming took off 3 bases at V and 2 bases at J, with 5 bases between the two ends. The germline V gene encodes CDR1 MDHEN and CDR2 SYDVKM. The CDR3 has 12 residues. CDR3 sequence: CASSLGTYEQYF. CDR3 nucleotide sequence: TGTGCCAGCAGTTTGGGCACCTACGAGCAGTACTTC.